This is a list of T cell receptor beta chains from one sample in a study of cytomegalovirus exposure and HLA in healthy donors. Produced via immunoSEQ multiplex PCR; TCRdb's table is partial and in-frame only. The data hold around 200,000 clones, with about 85% observed a single time. Material: PBMCs. The receptors stem from a woman aged 50 to 65 in good health and CMV-seropositive. Each CDR3 is given with its conserved first and last residue. D genes are given only for firm matches. Rows may omit the clone size; those that give it use once, few, many or a size class.

j_gene,v_gene,abundance,d_gene,CDR3aa,CDR3nt
TRBJ1-2,TRBV19,once,TRBD1,CASGTGSMGYTF,TGTGCCAGTGGGACAGGATCTATGGGCTACACCTTC
TRBJ1-2,TRBV30,.,.,CAWSVGGGGYTF,TGTGCCTGGAGTGTGGGAGGGGGTGGCTACACCTTC
TRBJ2-3,TRBV6-4,.,.,CASSDGTSPSTDTQYF,TGTGCCAGCAGTGACGGGACTTCTCCTAGCACAGATACGCAGTATTTT
TRBJ2-7,TRBV5-8,.,TRBD1,CASRPGGGYEQYF,TGTGCCAGCAGGCCAGGGGGCGGCTACGAGCAGTACTTC
TRBJ1-6,TRBV7-9,.,.,CASSLGRSQPNSPLHF,TGTGCCAGCAGCCTGGGCAGGTCGCAGCCAAATTCACCCCTCCACTTT
TRBJ1-3,TRBV15,.,.,CATSRELRQDTIYF,TGTGCCACCAGCAGAGAGTTGCGACAGGACACCATATATTTT
TRBJ2-1,TRBV4-1,once,TRBD2,CASSQSSSGASYNEQFF,TGCGCCAGCAGCCAATCCTCTAGCGGGGCCTCCTACAATGAGCAGTTCTTC
TRBJ1-3,TRBV6-5,.,.,CASSYSPTGSGNTIYF,TGTGCCAGCAGTTACTCGCCGACAGGATCTGGAAACACCATATATTTT
TRBJ2-3,TRBV5-1,.,.,CASSLLGTDTQYF,TGCGCCAGCAGCTTACTGGGCACAGATACGCAGTATTTT
TRBJ1-1,TRBV9,.,TRBD1,CASSSPGTGTNTEAFF,TGTGCCAGCAGCAGTCCCGGGACAGGAACCAACACTGAAGCTTTCTTT
TRBJ2-7,TRBV7-9,.,.,CASSLDAGASYEQYF,TGTGCCAGCAGCTTAGATGCAGGGGCGTCCTACGAGCAGTACTTC
TRBJ2-7,TRBV7-2,.,.,CASSLSPGYEQYF,TGTGCCAGCAGCTTAAGCCCGGGGTACGAGCAGTACTTC
TRBJ2-1,TRBV7-3,.,TRBD2,CASSLLAGAVGEQFF,TGTGCCAGCAGCTTACTAGCGGGGGCCGTGGGGGAGCAGTTCTTC
TRBJ1-1,TRBV2,once,.,CASSSTGRVRTEAFF,TGTGCCAGCAGTAGTACAGGGCGGGTTAGGACTGAAGCTTTCTTT
TRBJ1-2,TRBV28,.,TRBD1,CASSDRGRAGYTF,TGTGCCAGCAGCGACAGGGGGCGCGCCGGCTACACCTTC
TRBJ1-4,TRBV15,.,.,CATSRDLRRSATNEKLFF,TGTGCCACCAGCAGAGATCTTCGCCGTTCAGCAACTAATGAAAAACTGTTTTTT
TRBJ2-7,TRBV5-6,once,.,CASSLGGYSYEQYF,TGTGCCAGCAGCTTGGGAGGGTACTCCTACGAGCAGTACTTC
TRBJ1-3,TRBV18,.,TRBD1,CASSSDRAGNTIYF,TGTGCCAGCTCATCGGACAGGGCTGGAAACACCATATATTTT
TRBJ1-5,TRBV28,.,.,CASSFSGTQSNQPQHF,TGTGCCAGCAGTTTTTCCGGGACACAGAGCAATCAGCCCCAGCATTTT
TRBJ1-5,TRBV5-1,.,TRBD1,CASSISTGAGQPQHF,TGCGCCAGCAGCATCTCAACAGGGGCTGGTCAGCCCCAGCATTTT
TRBJ2-2,TRBV19,.,TRBD2,CASSFSGDNTGELFF,TGTGCCAGTAGCTTTAGCGGGGATAACACCGGGGAGCTGTTTTTT
TRBJ1-1,TRBV11-3,.,.,CASSPGGDTEAFF,TGTGCCAGCAGCCCGGGGGGGGACACTGAAGCTTTCTTT
TRBJ1-2,TRBV6-1,.,TRBD1,CASSGQGNYGYTF,TGTGCCAGCAGTGGACAGGGGAACTATGGCTACACCTTC
TRBJ2-7,TRBV7-2,.,.,CASSFVRGPYEQYF,TGTGCCAGCAGCTTTGTGCGCGGGCCCTACGAGCAGTACTTC
TRBJ2-7,TRBV9,few,TRBD2,CASSPMGLVLGEQYF,TGTGCCAGCAGCCCCATGGGACTAGTCTTAGGCGAGCAGTACTTC
TRBJ1-6,TRBV7-8,.,.,CASSLVQGSHSPLHF,TGTGCCAGCAGCTTAGTGCAGGGGAGCCATTCACCCCTCCACTTT
TRBJ1-1,TRBV10-3,.,TRBD1,CAISEPDRGSTEAFF,TGTGCCATCAGTGAACCAGACAGGGGGTCCACTGAAGCTTTCTTT
TRBJ2-7,TRBV5-6,.,.,CASSLVGGLSLDEQYF,TGTGCCAGCAGCTTGGTTGGGGGACTGAGTCTAGACGAGCAGTACTTC
TRBJ1-1,TRBV4-1,.,TRBD1,CASSHPGTGGTEAFF,TGCGCCAGCAGCCATCCCGGGACAGGGGGCACTGAAGCTTTCTTT
TRBJ1-2,TRBV2,.,TRBD1,CASSVLRDREGYTF,TGTGCCAGCAGTGTTCTGCGGGACAGGGAGGGCTACACCTTC
TRBJ2-3,TRBV5-5,.,TRBD1,CASSLDRGVSTDTQYF,TGTGCCAGCAGCTTGGACAGGGGTGTTAGCACAGATACGCAGTATTTT
TRBJ1-5,TRBV28,once,TRBD1,CASRGNRGGSNQPQHF,TGTGCCAGCAGAGGGAACAGGGGTGGGAGCAATCAGCCCCAGCATTTT
TRBJ1-1,TRBV19,.,.,CASSIARIQNTEAFF,TGTGCCAGTAGTATAGCCAGAATCCAGAACACTGAAGCTTTCTTT
TRBJ1-1,TRBV7-6,.,.,CASSSRGRSTEAFF,TGTGCCAGCAGCTCCCGCGGGCGAAGCACTGAAGCTTTCTTT
TRBJ1-1,TRBV30,.,.,CAWSVEGYTEAFF,TGTGCCTGGAGTGTGGAGGGTTACACTGAAGCTTTCTTT
TRBJ1-2,TRBV4-2,.,.,CASSQVEGGENYGYTF,TGTGCCAGCAGCCAAGTCGAGGGGGGGGAAAACTATGGCTACACCTTC
TRBJ1-5,TRBV28,.,.,CASSGRGGYQPQHF,TGTGCCAGCAGTGGTAGGGGGGGCTATCAGCCCCAGCATTTT